Below, 20 T cell receptor beta chains from the same sample are listed, as sequenced in a study of Graves' ophthalmopathy and Graves' hyperthyroidism. Amplification targeted the TCR beta CDR3 regions, with RNA transcripts as the source material. Second-round multiplex PCR followed a first-round RT-PCR using HTBI primers. TCRdb reanalysed the multiplex PCR reads using MiXCR and keeps one entry per CDR3 protein. Counted here are 620,000 or so distinct CDR3 sequences, 22% occurring once; the ten biggest clones make up approximately 6.9%. The sequencing sample was made of peripheral blood. The receptors originated from a woman in her late teens or twenties with stable Graves' hyperthyroidism. Some clones in this sample may be carry-over from other donors' samples.

A few counts support this clonotype. This chain uses TRBV7-9 with TRBJ2-5; D not certain. V was cut by 1 base and J by 2 bases, with 14 bases left in between. The CDR3 consists of 16 residues. Looked up from germline, CDR1 is SEHNR and CDR2 is FQNEAQ (reference sequence). The CDR3 reads CASSLVGEAEQETQYF. CDR3 nucleotides: TGTGCCAGCAGCTTAGTGGGTGAGGCAGAACAAGAGACCCAGTACTTC.

This clonotype was seen repeatedly, ten times or more. The V and J genes are TRBV20-1 and TRBJ1-1; D is unclear. The V gene lost 0 bases and the J gene lost 4 bases, with 15 bases spanning the gap. CDR3 size: 15 residues. CDR1 is DFQATT and CDR2 is SNEGSKA in the germline V gene (reference sequence). The CDR3 here is CSARDVPGGSTEAFF. CDR3 in DNA: TGCAGTGCTAGAGATGTCCCGGGTGGTAGCACTGAAGCTTTCTTT.

The rearrangement links TRBV9 to TRBJ2-3; 9 positions agree with TRBD1. The CDR3 is 14 amino acids. With 4 bases clipped from V and 6 bases from J, the junction kept 6 bases outside the gene matches. Germline V gives CDR1 SGDLS, CDR2 YYNGEE. CDR3 DNA sequence: TGTGCCAGCAGCCTCGGACAGGGGCTGGATACGCAGTATTTT. Its protein is CASSLGQGLDTQYF.

This clonotype has a handful of counts. The J gene is TRBJ1-5, the V gene TRBV30, with 7 bases lining up with TRBD1. V was clipped by 2 bases and J by 7 bases; unmatched bases: 8. The CDR3 totals 14 residues. The germline V gene encodes CDR1 GTSNPN and CDR2 SVGIG (reference sequence). The CDR3: CAWSLRGGGQPQHF. DNA for the CDR3: TGTGCCTGGAGTTTGAGAGGGGGCGGACAGCCCCAGCATTTT.

The chain recombines TRBV15 with TRBJ2-7, with D possibly being TRBD2 (5 bases). Germline V gene lookup returns CDR1 LNHNV and CDR2 YYDKDF (reference sequence). The CDR3 runs 17 residues. V gave up 3 bases and J gave up 10 bases, with 28 bases separating them. The CDR3 DNA reads as TGTGCCACCAGCAGCCGGGCAGGACCAATACAACAGAGGGATCAGTACTTC. Translated, it gives CATSSRAGPIQQRDQYF.

The chain couples TRBV12-3 or TRBV12-4 to TRBJ1-1, with D possibly being TRBD1 (6 bases). V lost 6 bases to trimming and J lost 2 bases, with 16 bases between them. This CDR3 comprises 15 residues. CDR3 in amino acids: CASRWGLGSNTEAFF. For the CDR3, the DNA is TGTGCCAGCAGGTGGGGGCTTGGTAGTAACACTGAAGCTTTCTTT.

This clonotype was seen ten or more times. The chain employs TRBV6-2 or TRBV6-3 and TRBJ2-5; 11 positions match TRBD2. This CDR3 is 15 amino acids long. The V and J ends lost 5 bases and 2 bases, in that order; junction bases with no gene match: 4. CDR1 and CDR2 from the germline V gene are MNHEY and SVGEGT. CDR3 bases: TGTGCCAGCAGTCCCGCTAGCGGGGGGCAAGAGACCCAGTACTTC. This codes for CASSPASGGQETQYF.

The J gene is TRBJ2-7, the V gene TRBV7-6; the match to TRBD1 covers 11 bases. CDR1 and CDR2 from the germline V gene are SGHVS and FNYEAQ. V shed 2 bases and J 4 bases; nucleotides not matched to a gene: 4. This CDR3 is built from 15 residues. CDR3 sequence (DNA): TGTGCCAGCAGCTTATTTGGACAGGGGGCTTACGAGCAGTACTTC. It codes for CASSLFGQGAYEQYF.

This clonotype was counted a single time. A much larger clonotype is one base distant, so this may be a read error. The CDR3 carries no conserved terminal phenylalanine or tryptophan, so it likely arises from a read error. This chain uses TRBV11-2 with TRBJ2-2, with D uncertain. Germline assignment: CDR1 SGHAT and CDR2 FQNNGV. The CDR3 totals 14 residues. With 5 bases removed from V and 5 bases from J, the gap between germline ends came to 12 bases. CDR3 amino acids: CASSLQRVTGELFS. As DNA, the CDR3 is TGTGCCAGCAGCCTGCAACGGGTAACCGGGGAGCTGTTTTCT.

This clonotype has a count of ten or more. The chain uses TRBV28 and TRBJ2-7; either TRBD1 or TRBD2 may fit D (5 bases each). V lost 8 bases to trimming and J lost 2 bases, with 16 bases between them. This CDR3 has 14 amino acids. Germline V lookup: CDR1 MDHEN, CDR2 SYDVKM. The CDR3 DNA sequence: TGTGCCAGCGGCTTAGAGGGGTTAACCTACGAGCAGTACTTC. Its translation is CASGLEGLTYEQYF.

This chain uses TRBV29-1 with TRBJ2-5; D may be TRBD1 or TRBD2 (6 bases each). V was shortened by 6 bases and J by 1 base, with 15 bases between the two germline ends. The germline V gene encodes CDR1 SQVTM and CDR2 ANQGSEA. This CDR3 contains 14 residues. The CDR3 is CSVNPGALQETQYF. CDR3 sequence (DNA): TGCAGCGTGAACCCGGGGGCCCTCCAAGAGACCCAGTACTTC. Full variable domain (outside the CDR3, taken from reference TRBV29-1 and TRBJ2-5): SAVISQKPSRDICQRGTSLTIQCQVDSQVTMMFWYRQQPGQSLTLIATANQGSEATYESGFVIDKFPISRPNLTFSTLTVSNMSPEDSSIYLCSVNPGALQETQYFGPGTRLLVL.

This clonotype has a count of ten or more. V gene TRBV7-2 combines with J gene TRBJ1-6; the D is unclear. Trimming removed 1 base from V and 7 bases from J, with 11 bases in between. This CDR3 contains 15 residues. From germline, CDR1 is SGHTA and CDR2 FQGNSA. The CDR3 here is CASSLVLTRNSPLHF. The DNA for the CDR3 is TGTGCCAGCAGCTTAGTTCTCACTAGGAATTCACCCCTCCACTTT.

This clonotype showed up many times. The chain's CDR3 is CASSFGRSTEAFF. In nucleotides, the CDR3 is TGTGCCAGCAGCTTTGGTCGTTCCACTGAAGCTTTCTTT. The chain combines TRBV7-3 with TRBJ1-1, with D unclear. CDR1 is SGHTA and CDR2 is FQGTGA in the germline V gene. The CDR3 covers 13 residues. V lost 3 bases, J lost 4 bases, and 9 bases lay in between.

This clonotype came up many times. The gene calls are TRBV12-3 or TRBV12-4 and TRBJ2-2, with D possibly being TRBD2 (5 bases). This CDR3 has 17 amino acids. The V end was cut by 3 bases, the J end by 0 bases, with 14 bases between. In DNA, the CDR3 is TGTGCCAGCAGTTTCTTTACTAGGTTAGCGAACACCGGGGAGCTGTTTTTT. Translating it yields CASSFFTRLANTGELFF.

The table lists this clonotype with many counts. The chain's CDR3 is CASRFDGLNPSYEQYF. The CDR3 DNA is TGTGCCAGCAGATTCGACGGTTTAAATCCCTCCTACGAGCAGTACTTC. The chain recombines TRBV6-2 or TRBV6-3 with TRBJ2-7; D is uncertain. Trimming took 6 bases from V and 0 from J, leaving 18 bases between them. The CDR3 is 16 residues long. From germline, CDR1 is MNHEY and CDR2 SVGEGT.

This clonotype was seen a handful of times. V and J are TRBV6-2 or TRBV6-3 and TRBJ2-7; TRBD1 is a possible D gene (6 bases). V was pared by 7 bases and J by 0 bases, with 10 bases between. Germline V CDR1 and CDR2: MNHEY, SVGEGT. The CDR3 is 13 residues long. DNA of the CDR3: TGTGCCAGCACCGAAGGGGGCTCCTACGAGCAGTACTTC. Translating gives CASTEGGSYEQYF.

This clonotype was counted many times. The chain carries TRBV29-1 and TRBJ1-1, with D maybe TRBD1 (5 bases). V was trimmed by 7 bases and J by 4 bases, leaving 13 bases between them. Germline V gene sequence: CDR1 SQVTM, CDR2 ANQGSEA. The CDR3 has 12 amino acids. CDR3: CSGGFLATEAFF. For the CDR3, the DNA is TGCAGCGGGGGGTTTCTGGCCACTGAAGCTTTCTTT.

The chain uses TRBV20-1 and TRBJ2-7; maybe TRBD1 (5 bases). CDR1 and CDR2 from the germline V gene are DFQATT and SNEGSKA (reference sequence). The CDR3 extends over 14 amino acids. V was trimmed by 5 bases and J by 1 base, leaving 15 bases between them. CDR3 loop: CSAPRPGRSYEQYF. The CDR3 DNA reads as TGCAGTGCTCCCCGACCAGGGCGGTCCTACGAGCAGTACTTC.

In this sample, this clonotype turned up many times. This sequence joins TRBV12-3 or TRBV12-4 and TRBJ2-7; D possibly corresponds to TRBD2 (6 bases). The ends were cut back, 9 bases at V and 7 bases at J, with 19 bases in the middle. The length of the CDR3 is 13 residues. The CDR3: CASCGPVRGEQYF. CDR3 coding DNA: TGTGCCAGTTGCGGCCCCGTTCGGGGGGAGCAGTACTTC.

This clonotype came up a few times. This chain links TRBV6-5 with TRBJ1-2; 7 bases fit TRBD1. Unmatched junction bases numbered 6, after V lost 2 bases and J lost 0 bases. The CDR3 loop spans 16 amino acids. Germline V lookup: CDR1 MNHEY, CDR2 SVGAGI. CDR3 DNA: TGTGCCAGCAGTTACGGGACAGAAGAGACTAACTATGGCTACACCTTC. Translation gives CASSYGTEETNYGYTF.